A selection of T cell receptor beta chains follows, all from one sample in a study of T cells in Graves' hyperthyroidism and ophthalmopathy. TCRdb recomputed calls from the multiplex PCR reads with MiXCR, one row per CDR3 protein. The data show about 700,000 distinct CDR3 sequences, 13% to 15% seen once. Sequenced: blood. The receptors come from a woman aged 18-29 years with Graves' hyperthyroidism. Both conserved end residues are part of each CDR3. Fields, in order: V gene, J gene, CDR3 length, CDR3 protein.

V gene: TRBV19
J gene: TRBJ2-1
CDR3 length: 14
CDR3 protein: CASSIDVDYNEQFF

V gene: TRBV29-1
J gene: TRBJ1-1
CDR3 length: 11
CDR3 protein: CSVVQGIGAFF

V gene: TRBV28
J gene: TRBJ2-7
CDR3 length: 17
CDR3 protein: CASSRPEAGHSAYEQYF

V gene: TRBV6-2/TRBV6-3
J gene: TRBJ2-5
CDR3 length: 15
CDR3 protein: CASREITSYQETQYF

V gene: TRBV6-6
J gene: TRBJ1-1
CDR3 length: 12
CDR3 protein: CASSYQNTEAFF

V gene: TRBV4-3
J gene: TRBJ1-3
CDR3 length: 17
CDR3 protein: CASSQTYRASSGNTIYF

V gene: TRBV15
J gene: TRBJ2-5
CDR3 length: 15
CDR3 protein: CATSRDLPGQETQYF

V gene: TRBV7-9
J gene: TRBJ2-5
CDR3 length: 12
CDR3 protein: CASSLVTETQYF

V gene: TRBV3-1
J gene: TRBJ2-1
CDR3 length: 15
CDR3 protein: CASSQAGIVYNEQFF

V gene: TRBV13
J gene: TRBJ1-2
CDR3 length: 13
CDR3 protein: CASSAQGASGYTF

V gene: TRBV29-1
J gene: TRBJ2-1
CDR3 length: 15
CDR3 protein: CSVERGQGTYNEQFF

V gene: TRBV28
J gene: TRBJ2-1
CDR3 length: 15
CDR3 protein: CASSPRDRAHNEQFF

V gene: TRBV20-1
J gene: TRBJ2-1
CDR3 length: 15
CDR3 protein: CSATRYGRAVNEQFF

V gene: TRBV15
J gene: TRBJ1-4
CDR3 length: 14
CDR3 protein: CATSSWPSDEKLFF

V gene: TRBV5-1
J gene: TRBJ2-3
CDR3 length: 14
CDR3 protein: CASSGGRRTDTQYF

V gene: TRBV28
J gene: TRBJ1-1
CDR3 length: 15
CDR3 protein: CASSFGGVSRTEAFF

V gene: TRBV3-1
J gene: TRBJ2-1
CDR3 length: 15
CDR3 protein: CASSQPRGVYNEQFF

V gene: TRBV12-3/TRBV12-4
J gene: TRBJ2-7
CDR3 length: 14
CDR3 protein: CTSSPGRGDYEQYF

V gene: TRBV5-1
J gene: TRBJ2-3
CDR3 length: 14
CDR3 protein: CASSLSDEGDTQYF

V gene: TRBV12-3/TRBV12-4
J gene: TRBJ1-1
CDR3 length: 12
CDR3 protein: CATWVTGTEAFF

V gene: TRBV12-3/TRBV12-4
J gene: TRBJ1-4
CDR3 length: 18
CDR3 protein: CASSSLSPFSKANEKLVF

V gene: TRBV2
J gene: TRBJ2-5
CDR3 length: 13
CDR3 protein: CASSDRQAGTQYF

V gene: TRBV19
J gene: TRBJ1-2
CDR3 length: 13
CDR3 protein: CASSIDEDYGYTF

V gene: TRBV7-9
J gene: TRBJ2-1
CDR3 length: 18
CDR3 protein: CASSLVGLSGGHYNEQFF

V gene: TRBV28
J gene: TRBJ1-1
CDR3 length: 14
CDR3 protein: CASRSEGGTTEAFF

V gene: TRBV2
J gene: TRBJ1-2
CDR3 length: 13
CDR3 protein: CASSDLEDYGYTF

V gene: TRBV5-4
J gene: TRBJ2-2
CDR3 length: 15
CDR3 protein: CASSFRGGNTGELFF

V gene: TRBV18
J gene: TRBJ1-1
CDR3 length: 15
CDR3 protein: CASGPGTAMITEAFF

V gene: TRBV24-1
J gene: TRBJ2-3
CDR3 length: 13
CDR3 protein: CATSDPDRLSQYF

V gene: TRBV6-1
J gene: TRBJ1-6
CDR3 length: 15
CDR3 protein: CAHRGAARNNSPLHF

V gene: TRBV20-1
J gene: TRBJ2-7
CDR3 length: 14
CDR3 protein: CSATAQGFSDEQYF

V gene: TRBV29-1
J gene: TRBJ2-7
CDR3 length: 14
CDR3 protein: CSVASGPRSYEQYF

V gene: TRBV6-5
J gene: TRBJ2-4
CDR3 length: 18
CDR3 protein: CASSYSTRGTVAKNIQYF

V gene: TRBV5-1
J gene: TRBJ2-5
CDR3 length: 16
CDR3 protein: CASSLRPGTGQETQYF

V gene: TRBV10-1
J gene: TRBJ2-7
CDR3 length: 17
CDR3 protein: CASSEATGLADTYEQYF

V gene: TRBV2
J gene: TRBJ2-7
CDR3 length: 12
CDR3 protein: CASSIRTHEQYF

V gene: TRBV12-3/TRBV12-4
J gene: TRBJ2-7
CDR3 length: 15
CDR3 protein: CASSQRSGSPYEQYF

V gene: TRBV12-3/TRBV12-4
J gene: TRBJ2-2
CDR3 length: 17
CDR3 protein: CASSFGPPGHLLGELFF

V gene: TRBV20-1
J gene: TRBJ2-1
CDR3 length: 16
CDR3 protein: CSARDGQQPNYNEQFF

V gene: TRBV7-2
J gene: TRBJ2-2
CDR3 length: 15
CDR3 protein: CASTRTGSFTGELFF

V gene: TRBV9
J gene: TRBJ2-1
CDR3 length: 18
CDR3 protein: CASSAGTSGSYSTDEQFF

V gene: TRBV24-1
J gene: TRBJ2-5
CDR3 length: 14
CDR3 protein: CATSKPGKEETQYF

V gene: TRBV7-2
J gene: TRBJ2-7
CDR3 length: 14
CDR3 protein: CASSRREGLGEQYF

V gene: TRBV2
J gene: TRBJ1-4
CDR3 length: 13
CDR3 protein: CASTRDLNEKLFF

V gene: TRBV20-1
J gene: TRBJ2-3
CDR3 length: 14
CDR3 protein: CSARGGASTDTQYF

V gene: TRBV12-3/TRBV12-4
J gene: TRBJ2-3
CDR3 length: 15
CDR3 protein: CASSTSGGGTDTQYF

V gene: TRBV7-2
J gene: TRBJ2-7
CDR3 length: 13
CDR3 protein: CAGRDRDPYEQYF

V gene: TRBV5-1
J gene: TRBJ1-6
CDR3 length: 16
CDR3 protein: CASKPTGRPYNSLLHF

V gene: TRBV7-9
J gene: TRBJ2-2
CDR3 length: 14
CDR3 protein: CASRSGDFTGELFF

V gene: TRBV11-2
J gene: TRBJ1-6
CDR3 length: 15
CDR3 protein: CASSFIPQGWSPLHF

V gene: TRBV4-2
J gene: TRBJ1-5
CDR3 length: 18
CDR3 protein: CASSREPGQGKGNQPQHF

V gene: TRBV6-1
J gene: TRBJ2-3
CDR3 length: 14
CDR3 protein: CASKAGVLTDTQYF

V gene: TRBV7-2
J gene: TRBJ2-7
CDR3 length: 14
CDR3 protein: CASSLFQGTGEQYF

V gene: TRBV7-9
J gene: TRBJ1-2
CDR3 length: 16
CDR3 protein: CASSPPDSRNIYGYTF

V gene: TRBV20-1
J gene: TRBJ2-2
CDR3 length: 12
CDR3 protein: CSALQGIGELFF

V gene: TRBV7-2
J gene: TRBJ1-1
CDR3 length: 16
CDR3 protein: CASSLSGTLKNTEAFF

V gene: TRBV7-9
J gene: TRBJ2-5
CDR3 length: 14
CDR3 protein: CAGRHRAPQETQYF

V gene: TRBV18
J gene: TRBJ1-2
CDR3 length: 13
CDR3 protein: CASSPVDNYGYTF

V gene: TRBV29-1
J gene: TRBJ2-6
CDR3 length: 15
CDR3 protein: CSVHTGDSGANVLTF

V gene: TRBV2
J gene: TRBJ2-7
CDR3 length: 12
CDR3 protein: CASRDGINEQYF